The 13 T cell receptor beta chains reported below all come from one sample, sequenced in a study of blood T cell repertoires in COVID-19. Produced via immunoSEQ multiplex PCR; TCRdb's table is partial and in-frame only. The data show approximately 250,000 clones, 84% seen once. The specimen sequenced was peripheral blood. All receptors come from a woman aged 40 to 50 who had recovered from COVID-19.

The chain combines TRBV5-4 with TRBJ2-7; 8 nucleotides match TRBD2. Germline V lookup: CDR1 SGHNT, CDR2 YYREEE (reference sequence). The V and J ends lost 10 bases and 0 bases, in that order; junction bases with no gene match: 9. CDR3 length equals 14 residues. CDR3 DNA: TGTGCCTCTTCGAGCGGGGGTTACTCCTACGAGCAGTACTTC. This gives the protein CASSSGGYSYEQYF.

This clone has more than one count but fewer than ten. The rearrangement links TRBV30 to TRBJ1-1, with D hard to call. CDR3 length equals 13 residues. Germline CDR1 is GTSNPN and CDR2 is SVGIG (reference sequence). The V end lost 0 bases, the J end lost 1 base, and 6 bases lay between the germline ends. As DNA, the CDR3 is TGTGCCTGGAGTGTACTGTCGAACACTGAAGCTTTCTTT. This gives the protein CAWSVLSNTEAFF.

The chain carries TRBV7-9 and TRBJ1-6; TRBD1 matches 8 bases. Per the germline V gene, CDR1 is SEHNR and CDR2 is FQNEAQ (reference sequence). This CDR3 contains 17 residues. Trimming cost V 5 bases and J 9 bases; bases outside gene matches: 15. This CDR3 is CASSPGQAFPSISPLHF. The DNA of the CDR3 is TGTGCCAGCAGCCCGGGACAGGCGTTCCCATCTATTTCACCCCTCCACTTT.

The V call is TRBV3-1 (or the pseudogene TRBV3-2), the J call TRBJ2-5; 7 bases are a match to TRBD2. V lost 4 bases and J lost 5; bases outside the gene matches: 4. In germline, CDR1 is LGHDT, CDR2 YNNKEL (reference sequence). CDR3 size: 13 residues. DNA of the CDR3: TGTGCCAGCAGCCGCGGGGGTCTGGAGACCCAGTACTTC. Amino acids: CASSRGGLETQYF.

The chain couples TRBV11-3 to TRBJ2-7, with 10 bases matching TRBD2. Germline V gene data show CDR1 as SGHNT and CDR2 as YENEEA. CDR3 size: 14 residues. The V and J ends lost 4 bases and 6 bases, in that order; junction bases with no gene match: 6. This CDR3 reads CASSSGTSAAEQYF. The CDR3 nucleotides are TGTGCCAGCAGCTCCGGGACTAGCGCTGCCGAGCAGTACTTC.

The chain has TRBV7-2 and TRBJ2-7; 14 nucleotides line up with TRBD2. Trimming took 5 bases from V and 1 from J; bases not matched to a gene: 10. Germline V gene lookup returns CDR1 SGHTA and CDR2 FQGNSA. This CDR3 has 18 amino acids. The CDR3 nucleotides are TGTGCCAGCAGCCTGACTAGCGGGGGGGCCGGAGGATCCTACGAGCAGTACTTC. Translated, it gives CASSLTSGGAGGSYEQYF. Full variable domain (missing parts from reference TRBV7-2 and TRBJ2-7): GAGVSQSPSNKVTEKGKDVELRCDPISGHTALYWYRQSLGQGLEFLIYFQGNSAPDKSGLPSDRFSAERTGGSVSTLTIQRTQQEDSAVYLCASSLTSGGAGGSYEQYFGPGTRLTVT.

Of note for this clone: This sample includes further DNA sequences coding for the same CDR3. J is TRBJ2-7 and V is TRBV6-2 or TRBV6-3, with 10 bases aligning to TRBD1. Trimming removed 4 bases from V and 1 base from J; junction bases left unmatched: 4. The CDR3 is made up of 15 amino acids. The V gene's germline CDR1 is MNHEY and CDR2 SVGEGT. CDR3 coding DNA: TGTGCCAGCAGTTCGGGACAGGGGATTTCCTACGAGCAGTACTTC. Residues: CASSSGQGISYEQYF.

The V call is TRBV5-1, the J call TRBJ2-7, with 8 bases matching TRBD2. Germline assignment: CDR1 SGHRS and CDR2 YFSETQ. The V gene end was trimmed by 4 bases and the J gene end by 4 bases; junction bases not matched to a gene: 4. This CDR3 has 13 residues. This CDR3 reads CASSASGSYEQYF. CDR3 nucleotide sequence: TGCGCCAGCAGCGCTAGCGGGTCATACGAGCAGTACTTC.

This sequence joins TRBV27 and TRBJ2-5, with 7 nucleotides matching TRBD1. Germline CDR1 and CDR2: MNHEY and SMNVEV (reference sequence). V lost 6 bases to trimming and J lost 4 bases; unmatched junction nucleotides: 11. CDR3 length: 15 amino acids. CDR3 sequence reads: CASSPRQGTGETQYF. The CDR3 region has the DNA TGTGCCAGCAGCCCCCGACAGGGTACAGGAGAGACCCAGTACTTC.

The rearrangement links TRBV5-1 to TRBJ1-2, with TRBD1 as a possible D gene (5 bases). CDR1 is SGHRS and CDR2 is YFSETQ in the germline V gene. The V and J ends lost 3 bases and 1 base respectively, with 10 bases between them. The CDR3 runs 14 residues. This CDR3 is CASSYQTDNYGYTF. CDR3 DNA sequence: TGCGCCAGCAGCTATCAGACAGATAACTATGGCTACACCTTC.

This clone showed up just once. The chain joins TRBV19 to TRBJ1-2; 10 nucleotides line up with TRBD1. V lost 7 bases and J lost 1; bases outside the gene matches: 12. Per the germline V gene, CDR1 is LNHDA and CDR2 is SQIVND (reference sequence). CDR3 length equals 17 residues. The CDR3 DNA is TGTGCCAGTACCCGAGACAGGGGGCATACCCTTAACTATGGCTACACCTTC. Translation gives CASTRDRGHTLNYGYTF. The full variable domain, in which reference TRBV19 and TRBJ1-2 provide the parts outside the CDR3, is DGGITQSPKYLFRKEGQNVTLSCEQNLNHDAMYWYRQDPGQGLRLIYYSQIVNDFQKGDIAEGYSVSREKKESFPLTVTSAQKNPTAFYLCASTRDRGHTLNYGYTFGSGTRLTVV.

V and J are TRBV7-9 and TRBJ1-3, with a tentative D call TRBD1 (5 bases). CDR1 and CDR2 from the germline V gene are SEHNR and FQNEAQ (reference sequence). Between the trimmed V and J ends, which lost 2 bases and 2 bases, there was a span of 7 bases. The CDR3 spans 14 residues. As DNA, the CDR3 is TGTGCCAGCAGCTTATCAGGGACTGGAAACACCATATATTTT. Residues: CASSLSGTGNTIYF.

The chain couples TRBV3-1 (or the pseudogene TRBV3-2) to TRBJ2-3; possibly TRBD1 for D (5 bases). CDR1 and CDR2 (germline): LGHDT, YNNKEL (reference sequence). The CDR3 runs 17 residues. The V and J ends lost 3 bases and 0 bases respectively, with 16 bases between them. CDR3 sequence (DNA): TGTGCCAGCAGCCAGCTCGTAGGGGCCCCTAGCACAGATACGCAGTATTTT. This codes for CASSQLVGAPSTDTQYF.